This T cell receptor (beta chain) was recovered during a study of a mutant IDH1 vaccine in newly diagnosed glioma. Whole-study findings and limits: Apparently unrelated to pseudoprogression were changes in the top peripheral T cell clonotypes.

The CDR3 extends over 15 amino acids. The ends were cut back, 4 bases at V and 5 bases at J, with 18 bases in the middle. The V gene's germline CDR1 is SEHNR and CDR2 FQNEAQ (reference sequence). A note on this clone: Its antigen is not known.

The time point was: week 35, safety follow-up. All doses held 300 ug of mutant IDH1 20-mer peptide, with topical imiquimod. Patients came in for eight vaccinations, in weeks 1, 3, 5, 7, 11, 15, 19 and 23. TCRdb keeps only in-frame clones here, not all; method: immunoSEQ multiplex PCR. Of about 60,000 clones in the sample, around 80% are singletons; the top ten hold about 4.2%. The genes are TRBV7-9 and TRBJ2-7; possible D gene TRBD2, 7 bases. The receptor comes from a man younger than 45 with glioma. The sequences come from PBMCs, collected from a glioma patient whose treatment included an IDH1 peptide vaccine. The CDR3 spells CASSSARGGENEQYF. In nucleotides, the CDR3 is TGTGCCAGCAGCTCGGCCAGGGGAGGGGAAAACGAGCAGTACTTC.